These 24 T cell receptor beta chains share one sample of origin, sequenced in a study of post-analysis software for immune sequencing data. These receptors are not linked to any known antigen. cDNA libraries of TCR beta carried unique molecular identifiers. TCRdb re-called the PCR reads with MiXCR, one entry per CDR3 protein. Here the sample spans approximately 570,000 distinct CDR3 sequences, around 44% being singletons. Study-wide results and caveats: When patients were compared with controls, 4 or 5 TRBV segments were more frequent, TRBV5-6, TRBV5-1 and TRBV20-1 among them.

The specimen sequenced was blood. These receptors all come from a girl under 18 with multiple sclerosis.

This clonotype has just a few counts. The chain links TRBV20-1 to TRBJ2-5; D is perhaps TRBD2 (7 bases). The CDR3 runs 11 residues. V dropped 5 bases and J dropped 11 bases, with 15 bases sitting between them. CDR1 and CDR2 from the germline V gene are DFQATT and SNEGSKA (reference sequence). This CDR3 is CSASPGGQQYF. The CDR3 nucleotides read TGCAGTGCTTCCCCGGGGGGCCAGCAGTACTTC.

CDR3 protein: CASRLGLPDTQYF. DNA of the CDR3: TGTGCCAGCAGACTGGGACTCCCTGATACGCAGTATTTT. The chain couples TRBV7-9 to TRBJ2-3, with a possible D match to TRBD2 (6 bases). The CDR3 totals 13 residues. Per the germline V gene, CDR1 is SEHNR and CDR2 is FQNEAQ (reference sequence). The ends were cut back, 6 bases at V and 6 bases at J, with 13 bases in the middle.

This clonotype came up a few times. The V and J genes are TRBV20-1 and TRBJ2-5; TRBD2 is a possible D gene (6 bases). The V end lost 0 bases, the J end lost 4 bases, and 18 bases lay between the germline ends. In germline, CDR1 is DFQATT, CDR2 SNEGSKA (reference sequence). This CDR3 spans 16 amino acids. CDR3 coding DNA: TGCAGTGCTAGAGATCGGGTAGCGGCGGCAGGAGAGACCCAGTACTTC. This codes for CSARDRVAAAGETQYF.

V is TRBV7-9 and J is TRBJ2-1; TRBD1 matches at 7 bases. Losses at the gene ends were 7 bases for V and 7 bases for J; bases not matched to a gene: 22. Germline values: CDR1 SEHNR, CDR2 FQNEAQ (reference sequence). The length of the CDR3 is 18 residues. In DNA form, the CDR3 reads TGTGCCAGCATCCCAATTCCCCGGGACAGAAAGCAAGGGAATGAGCAGTTCTTC. Translating gives CASIPIPRDRKQGNEQFF.

The count of this clonotype is one. The chain employs TRBV12-3 or TRBV12-4 and TRBJ2-1; 11 positions agree with TRBD2. The junction had 6 bases not matched to a gene; V was cut back by 6 bases and J by 8 bases. The CDR3 has 14 residues. The CDR3 sequence: CASRLAGVPYEQFF. CDR3 nucleotide sequence: TGTGCCAGCAGACTAGCGGGAGTTCCGTATGAGCAGTTCTTC.

The rearrangement uses TRBV7-6 and TRBJ2-7, with no clear D. Trimming pared 2 bases from V and 2 bases from J, leaving 16 bases between. This CDR3 contains 16 residues. Germline V gene lookup returns CDR1 SGHVS and CDR2 FNYEAQ. CDR3 residues: CASSLPTGSVAYEQYF. The CDR3, as DNA: TGTGCCAGCAGCTTACCCACGGGCAGTGTCGCCTACGAGCAGTACTTC.

In nucleotides, the CDR3 is TGTGCCAGCAGCTTCGATCCTAGCGGGGGGGAGCATACGCAGTATTTT. Residues: CASSFDPSGGEHTQYF. V usage is TRBV5-5 and J usage is TRBJ2-3; 12 positions match TRBD2. Germline trimming cut 2 bases from V and 7 bases from J; bases unmatched to any gene: 8. From germline, CDR1 is SGHKS and CDR2 YYEKEE (reference sequence). The CDR3 sequence is 16 residues long. The complete variable domain, with remaining parts taken from reference TRBV5-5 and TRBJ2-3, reads DAGVTQSPTHLIKTRGQQVTLRCSPISGHKSVSWYQQVLGQGPQFIFQYYEKEERGRGNFPDRFSARQFPNYSSELNVNALLLGDSALYLCASSFDPSGGEHTQYFGPGTRLTVL.

This clonotype has more than one count but fewer than ten. The chain has TRBV10-3 and TRBJ2-5; TRBD1 might be the D (6 bases). CDR1 is ENHRY, CDR2 SYGVKD, per germline. Trimming pared 4 bases from V and 1 base from J, leaving 10 bases between. The CDR3 length is 14 residues. This CDR3 reads CAISGEDSQETQYF. The CDR3 DNA is TGTGCCATCAGTGGAGAGGACAGCCAAGAGACCCAGTACTTC.

CDR3 region: CASSPGGFANEKLFF. The CDR3 nucleotides read TGTGCCAGCAGCCCTGGGGGTTTCGCTAATGAAAAACTGTTTTTT. The gene calls are TRBV7-8 and TRBJ1-4, with a possible D match to TRBD1 (5 bases). Trimming removed 5 bases from V and 3 bases from J, with 13 bases in between. In germline, CDR1 is SGHVS, CDR2 FQNEAQ. There are 15 residues in the CDR3.

This clonotype was counted once. The chain employs TRBV29-1 and TRBJ2-5; 8 bases are shared with TRBD1. The better agreement between TRBJ2-1 and the DNA end casts doubt on the J call. Germline loops: CDR1 SQVTM, CDR2 ANQGSEA. The CDR3 contains 11 residues. CDR3 amino acids: CSVYRGETQFF. The CDR3 coding sequence is TGCAGCGTGTACAGGGGGGAGACCCAGTTCTTC.

The genes are TRBV29-1 and TRBJ1-2; TRBD1 matches 9 bases. In germline, CDR1 is SQVTM, CDR2 ANQGSEA. Trimming took 3 bases from V and 1 from J; bases not matched to a gene: 6. This CDR3 is built from 15 residues. The CDR3 loop is CSVDIGTGLNYGYTF. In nucleotides, the CDR3 is TGCAGCGTTGATATCGGGACAGGGCTTAACTATGGCTACACCTTC.

The chain joins TRBV12-3 or TRBV12-4 to TRBJ2-7; a weak D match, TRBD1 (6 bases). CDR3 length: 16 residues. Trimming shortened V by 2 bases and J by 3 bases, and 17 bases separated the two germline ends. The CDR3 loop reads CASSLPDGGGFYEQYF. The CDR3 nucleotides read TGTGCCAGCAGTTTACCCGATGGGGGCGGTTTCTACGAGCAGTACTTC.

This clonotype was found a few times. This chain joins TRBV29-1 and TRBJ2-1; possible D gene TRBD2, 6 bases. Germline lookup yields CDR1 SQVTM and CDR2 ANQGSEA. V lost 6 bases and J 9 bases, leaving 18 bases between the germline ends. There are 13 residues in the CDR3. The DNA of the CDR3 is TGCAGCGTCACCCCCCGGGGGAGGAGTGAGCAGTTCTTC. Amino acid sequence: CSVTPRGRSEQFF.

This clonotype has only one observation. The genes are TRBV6-4 and TRBJ1-1; 7 bases fit TRBD1. The CDR3 covers 12 residues. The ends lost 3 bases at V and 6 bases at J; junction bases unmatched: 1. Germline loops: CDR1 MRHNA, CDR2 SNTAGT. The CDR3 region is CASSDQGAEAFF. CDR3 bases: TGTGCCAGCAGTGATCAGGGGGCTGAAGCTTTCTTT.

The chain has TRBV6-5 and TRBJ2-7, with no clear D. The CDR3 spans 14 residues. The V end was cut by 2 bases, the J end by 7 bases, with 15 bases between. The germline V gene encodes CDR1 MNHEY and CDR2 SVGAGI. The CDR3 bases are TGTGCCAGCAGTTACGGGAACTCCTTTTGGGAGCAGTACTTC. The encoded protein is CASSYGNSFWEQYF.

The chain joins TRBV10-3 to TRBJ2-3, with D hard to call. V was pared by 1 base and J by 0 bases, with 11 bases between. This CDR3 spans 16 amino acids. Per germline, CDR1 ENHRY and CDR2 SYGVKD. The CDR3 loop reads CAISELGGSSTDTQYF. DNA for the CDR3: TGTGCCATCAGTGAGTTAGGTGGATCTAGCACAGATACGCAGTATTTT.

The V gene is TRBV5-5, the J gene TRBJ2-5; 7 nucleotides line up with TRBD2. The length of the CDR3 is 14 residues. Germline lookup yields CDR1 SGHKS and CDR2 YYEKEE (reference sequence). J gave up 5 bases and V 7 bases, and 11 bases lay outside the gene matches. The CDR3 spells CASGSGVGRETQYF. The DNA of the CDR3 is TGTGCCAGCGGCTCTGGGGTCGGGAGGGAGACCCAGTACTTC.

This rearrangement joins TRBV7-9 to TRBJ2-5, with D possibly called TRBD1 or TRBD2 (5 bases each). The ends were cut back, 4 bases at V and 4 bases at J, with 13 bases in the middle. The CDR3 is made up of 14 amino acids. In germline, CDR1 is SEHNR, CDR2 FQNEAQ (reference sequence). This chain's CDR3 is CASSSGRDVETQYF. The CDR3 nucleotides are TGTGCCAGCAGCTCCGGCCGGGACGTAGAGACCCAGTACTTC.

The V gene is TRBV5-1, the J gene TRBJ2-1, with D uncertain. Germline lookup yields CDR1 SGHRS and CDR2 YFSETQ. The V end lost 4 bases, the J end lost 8 bases, and 19 bases lay between the germline ends. The CDR3 length is 15 residues. CDR3: CASSPATAYSDEQFF. The CDR3 DNA reads as TGCGCCAGCAGCCCGGCTACCGCCTACTCGGATGAGCAGTTCTTC.

V and J are TRBV10-3 and TRBJ2-7, with D perhaps TRBD1 (6 bases). V was shortened by 4 bases and J by 2 bases, with 15 bases between the two germline ends. CDR1 is ENHRY, CDR2 SYGVKD, per germline. The CDR3 contains 15 residues. The CDR3 here is CAISGVGGATYEQYF. CDR3 DNA: TGTGCCATCAGTGGCGTAGGGGGAGCCACCTACGAGCAGTACTTC.

The chain links TRBV5-1 to TRBJ1-4; D perhaps matches TRBD1 (5 bases). Germline V gives CDR1 SGHRS, CDR2 YFSETQ. V dropped 4 bases and J dropped 3 bases, with 10 bases sitting between them. This CDR3 has 14 amino acids. The CDR3 loop is CASSPGGPNEKLFF. The DNA of the CDR3 is TGCGCCAGCAGCCCGGGGGGACCTAATGAAAAACTGTTTTTT.

This chain links TRBV4-2 with TRBJ2-1, with 10 bases lining up with TRBD2. The CDR3 totals 15 residues. Losses at the gene ends were 4 bases for V and 13 bases for J; bases not matched to a gene: 13. Per the germline V gene, CDR1 is LGHNA and CDR2 is YNFKEQ. The CDR3 bases are TGTGCCAGCAGCCCAACGGCCAGCGGGGGGGAGACCCAGTTCTTC. This encodes CASSPTASGGETQFF.

A few counts support this clonotype. The rearrangement uses TRBV20-1 and TRBJ2-1, with 9 bases fitting TRBD2. Germline CDR1 is DFQATT and CDR2 is SNEGSKA (reference sequence). The junction had 3 bases not matched to a gene; V was cut back by 3 bases and J by 6 bases. The CDR3 loop spans 13 amino acids. The CDR3 sequence: CSARREGRNEQFF. CDR3 in DNA: TGCAGTGCTAGGCGGGAGGGCCGCAATGAGCAGTTCTTC.

The genes are TRBV20-1 and TRBJ2-5; 14 bases match TRBD2. V lost 6 bases, J lost 6 bases, and 9 bases stayed unmatched. Per germline, CDR1 DFQATT and CDR2 SNEGSKA (reference sequence). The CDR3 is 15 residues long. The CDR3 DNA sequence: TGCAGTGCACCTCCCGGGACTAGCGGGAGAAAGACCCAGTACTTC. Protein: CSAPPGTSGRKTQYF.